Following are 12 T cell receptor beta chains from one sample sequenced in a study of metastatic and nonmetastatic thyroid tumors. Among the patients, none had received any treatment before thyroid surgery. TCRdb re-called the PCR reads through MiXCR. The sample has about 60,000 clones; about a sixth are singletons. Sequenced input: blood. Source of these receptors: a male donor with papillary thyroid cancer or a benign thyroid nodule (not recorded which). Some clones in this sample may be carry-over from other donors' samples.

At least ten counts were recorded for this clone. Other DNA sequences of this sample code for an identical CDR3. The rearrangement uses TRBV11-2 and TRBJ2-3; TRBD2 agrees at 12 bases. V shed 5 bases, J shed 0 bases, and the junction held 9 bases outside the gene matches. The CDR3 totals 18 residues. Germline assignment: CDR1 SGHAT and CDR2 FQNNGV. The CDR3 protein is CASSPGLAGITSTDTQYF. In nucleotides, the CDR3 is TGTGCCAGCAGCCCGGGACTAGCGGGTATTACTAGCACAGATACGCAGTATTTT.

This clone was detected ten times or more. The chain is built from TRBV19 and TRBJ2-3, with unresolved D. Trimming left V 8 bases short and J 6 bases short, with 15 bases between. Germline assignment: CDR1 LNHDA and CDR2 SQIVND (reference sequence). The CDR3 has 13 residues. CDR3 bases: TGTGCCAGTCTTAGCTTAGAAAGGGATACGCAGTATTTT. This sequence encodes CASLSLERDTQYF.

There are many counts of this clone. This chain links TRBV28 with TRBJ2-1, with D hard to call. The CDR3 has 13 amino acids. Between the trimmed V and J ends, which lost 8 bases and 5 bases, there was a span of 13 bases. The V gene's germline CDR1 is MDHEN and CDR2 SYDVKM. CDR3 DNA: TGTGCCAGCGTCGGAGACGAACACAATGAGCAGTTCTTC. Translating it yields CASVGDEHNEQFF.

Comment on this clone: This sequence may be a read error, since a much larger clone differs from it by one base. This CDR3 is also generated by other DNA sequences in the sample. This chain uses TRBV10-3 with TRBJ2-3; 9 nucleotides line up with TRBD1. The CDR3 contains 14 residues. The ends lost 10 bases at V and 6 bases at J; junction bases unmatched: 11. Germline V gives CDR1 ENHRY, CDR2 SYGVKD. This CDR3 reads CANSDRGFPDTQYF. The DNA for the CDR3 is TGTGCCAATTCGGACAGGGGTTTCCCTGATACGCAGTATTTT.

The gene calls are TRBV2 and TRBJ2-2; no reliable D call. V was clipped by 10 bases and J by 0 bases, with 15 bases between them. Looked up from germline, CDR1 is SNHLY and CDR2 is FYNNEI. CDR3 length equals 15 residues. The chain's CDR3 is CAIVPATSNTGELFF. CDR3 in DNA: TGTGCCATCGTTCCCGCGACATCGAACACCGGGGAGCTGTTTTTT.

This clone was counted at least ten times. A single base separates this from a much larger clone, so it may be a read error. This sample includes further DNA sequences coding for the same CDR3. This chain connects TRBV6-2 or TRBV6-3 to TRBJ2-3; 8 positions agree with TRBD2. The CDR3 length is 14 residues. Germline V lookup: CDR1 MNHEY, CDR2 SVGEGT. The CDR3: CASSSGGPTDTQYF. The CDR3, as DNA: TGCGCCAGCAGTTCGGGGGGGCCGACAGATACGCAGTATTTT.

At least ten counts were recorded for this clone. The chain joins TRBV5-1 to TRBJ1-2; TRBD1 aligns across 7 bases. V gave up 4 bases and J gave up 8 bases; unmatched junction bases: 8. From germline, CDR1 is SGHRS and CDR2 YFSETQ. CDR3 size: 13 residues. CDR3 residues: CASSPGGAWGYTF. CDR3 in DNA: TGCGCCAGCAGCCCAGGGGGGGCGTGGGGCTACACCTTC.

This clone has a handful of counts. A clone one base away is much larger, so this may be a read error. Within the sample, other DNA sequences also encode this same CDR3. The chain uses TRBV5-1 and TRBJ1-1; 9 nucleotides align to TRBD1. Germline assignment: CDR1 SGHRS and CDR2 YFSETQ. J lost 11 bases, V lost 4 bases, and 6 bases had no gene match. The CDR3 totals 12 residues. CDR3 DNA: TGCGCCAGCAGCCTGGGACAGGGTGTGGCTTTCTTT. It yields the protein CASSLGQGVAFF.

In the case of this clone: This clone may be a read error of a much larger clone one base away. The chain is built from TRBV19 and TRBJ1-1; D not certain. CDR1 and CDR2 from the germline V gene are LNHDA and SQIVND (reference sequence). The V and J ends lost 5 bases and 7 bases respectively, with 11 bases between them. The CDR3 covers 12 residues. The CDR3 nucleotides read TGTGCCAGTAGTGGAGTATTTGATGAAGCTTTCTTT. The encoded protein is CASSGVFDEAFF.

This clone was counted between two and nine times. Other DNA sequences in this specimen translate into the identical CDR3. The J gene is TRBJ2-4, the V gene TRBV10-2; 10 bases are shared with TRBD1. The V and J ends lost 8 bases and 7 bases, in that order; junction bases with no gene match: 8. This CDR3 is 14 amino acids long. Germline lookup yields CDR1 WSHSY and CDR2 SAAADI. The CDR3 nucleotides are TGCGCCAGCTCATTAGGGACAGGGGCCAACATTCAGTACTTC. Protein product: CASSLGTGANIQYF.

Ten or more counts support this clone. The chain couples TRBV30 to TRBJ1-6; D is perhaps TRBD1 (6 bases). Germline V gene data show CDR1 as GTSNPN and CDR2 as SVGIG (reference sequence). The CDR3 contains 12 residues. CDR3 sequence reads: CATRDKAKPLHF. The CDR3 region has the DNA TGTGCGACACGGGACAAGGCTAAGCCCCTCCACTTT.

In the case of this clone: Just one base apart from a much larger clone, this may be a read error. The chain joins TRBV7-9 to TRBJ1-4; D is ambiguous. Trimming took off 0 bases at V and 4 bases at J, with 9 bases between the two ends. The CDR3 runs 15 residues. The germline V gene encodes CDR1 SEHNR and CDR2 FQNEAQ (reference sequence). The CDR3 reads CASSLAPVYNEKLFF. CDR3 coding DNA: TGTGCCAGCAGCTTAGCGCCGGTTTATAATGAAAAACTGTTTTTT. Using reference TRBV7-9 and TRBJ1-4 for the parts outside the CDR3, the full variable domain is DTGVSQNPRHKITKRGQNVTFRCDPISEHNRLYWYRQTLGQGPEFLTYFQNEAQLEKSRLLSDRFSAERPKGSFSTLEIQRTEQGDSAMYLCASSLAPVYNEKLFFGSGTQLSVL.